The 9 T cell receptor beta chains listed next were all sequenced from one sample in a study of T cells in narcolepsy. Libraries were prepared by immunoSEQ multiplex PCR; TCRdb keeps only in-frame clonotypes and omits some of them. The sample carries about 27,000 clones, 84% recorded once. The specimen was CD45RA- memory CD4+ T cells from PBMCs. The receptors were gathered from a human donor with narcolepsy.

The V call is TRBV10-3, the J call TRBJ1-2; no reliable D call. V was clipped by 8 bases and J by 6 bases, with 13 bases between them. This CDR3 has 12 amino acids. Germline V gene sequence: CDR1 ENHRY, CDR2 SYGVKD. The CDR3 nucleotides are TGTGCCATCGGGATGAGCCTCCATGGCTACACCTTC. Its protein product is CAIGMSLHGYTF.

The table lists this clone with a few counts. The CDR3 loop reads CASSLAVENQPQHF. The CDR3, as DNA: TGTGCCAGCAGCTTAGCTGTTGAGAATCAGCCCCAGCATTTT. The rearrangement joins TRBV7-8 to TRBJ1-5; D ambiguous. V shed 0 bases and J shed 4 bases, with 7 bases lying between them. Germline V gene sequence: CDR1 SGHVS, CDR2 FQNEAQ. The CDR3 runs to 14 residues. The whole variable domain, filled in from reference TRBV7-8 and TRBJ1-5, reads GAGVSQSPRYKVAKRGQDVALRCDPISGHVSLFWYQQALGQGPEFLTYFQNEAQLDKSGLPSDRFFAERPEGSVSTLKIQRTQQEDSAVYLCASSLAVENQPQHFGDGTRLSIL.

This clone has a single count. The CDR3: CAISESKWGTNEKLFF. The CDR3 DNA is TGTGCCATCAGTGAGTCCAAATGGGGAACTAATGAAAAACTGTTTTTT. The rearrangement links TRBV10-3 to TRBJ1-4; D is ambiguous. V was pared by 0 bases and J by 1 base, with 9 bases between. This CDR3 contains 16 residues. The germline V gene encodes CDR1 ENHRY and CDR2 SYGVKD.

This clone was detected a few times. CDR3: CASSRGRSSGELFF. CDR3 DNA sequence: TGTGCCAGTAGCAGAGGGCGATCCTCCGGGGAGCTGTTTTTT. The chain has TRBV19 and TRBJ2-2; a possible D gene is TRBD2 (5 bases). The V end lost 6 bases, the J end lost 6 bases, and 14 bases lay between the germline ends. The CDR3 totals 14 residues. Germline V gene data show CDR1 as LNHDA and CDR2 as SQIVND (reference sequence).

The V call is TRBV9, the J call TRBJ2-7, with 7 bases aligning to TRBD1. Unmatched junction bases numbered 2, after V lost 0 bases and J lost 2 bases. Germline CDR1 SGDLS, CDR2 YYNGEE. The CDR3 extends over 14 amino acids. The CDR3 region has the DNA TGTGCCAGCAGCGTAGACGGACAGGCCTACGAGCAGTACTTC. It yields the protein CASSVDGQAYEQYF.

This sequence joins TRBV6-4 and TRBJ2-3; the D gene is possibly TRBD2 (5 bases). The germline V gene has CDR1 MRHNA and CDR2 SNTAGT. The CDR3 loop spans 15 amino acids. Trimming pared 6 bases from V and 2 bases from J, leaving 15 bases between. The CDR3 reads CASRLDPRATDTQYF. Here the CDR3 DNA reads TGTGCCAGCAGACTAGATCCCCGGGCCACAGATACGCAGTATTTT.

This clone was counted a single time. The DNA for the CDR3 is TGTGCCAGCAGTGCCATACTAGCGGCCGGGGAGCTGTTTTTT. This gives the protein CASSAILAAGELFF. The rearrangement links TRBV28 to TRBJ2-2; TRBD2 agrees at 8 bases. This CDR3 spans 14 amino acids. CDR1 MDHEN and CDR2 SYDVKM come from the germline V gene. V shed 5 bases, J shed 6 bases, and the junction held 5 bases outside the gene matches.

The chain carries TRBV10-3 and TRBJ2-7, with TRBD2 as a possible D gene (7 bases). Per germline, CDR1 ENHRY and CDR2 SYGVKD. This CDR3 has 11 residues. The CDR3 loop reads CAGGGPYEQYF. DNA of the CDR3: TGTGCGGGAGGGGGACCCTACGAGCAGTACTTC.

This clone was observed a few times. V is TRBV19 and J is TRBJ2-5, with TRBD2 matching over 10 bases. This CDR3 comprises 15 residues. The germline gives CDR1 LNHDA, CDR2 SQIVND (reference sequence). J gave up 4 bases and V 8 bases, and 10 bases lay outside the gene matches. The CDR3 DNA is TGTGCCAGTTCCTCTCTAGCGGGAGTAGGAGAGACCCAGTACTTC. It translates to CASSSLAGVGETQYF.